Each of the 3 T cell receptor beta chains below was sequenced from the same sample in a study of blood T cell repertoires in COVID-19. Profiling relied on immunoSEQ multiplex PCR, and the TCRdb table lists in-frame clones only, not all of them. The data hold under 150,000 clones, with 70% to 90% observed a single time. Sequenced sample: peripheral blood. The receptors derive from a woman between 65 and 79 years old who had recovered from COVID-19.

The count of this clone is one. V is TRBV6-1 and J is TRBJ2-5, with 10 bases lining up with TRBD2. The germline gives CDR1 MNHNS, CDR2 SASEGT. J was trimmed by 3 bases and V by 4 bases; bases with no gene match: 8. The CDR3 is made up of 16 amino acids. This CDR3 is CASSAGSGGWEETQYF. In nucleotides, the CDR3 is TGTGCCAGCAGTGCCGGTAGCGGGGGGTGGGAAGAGACCCAGTACTTC.

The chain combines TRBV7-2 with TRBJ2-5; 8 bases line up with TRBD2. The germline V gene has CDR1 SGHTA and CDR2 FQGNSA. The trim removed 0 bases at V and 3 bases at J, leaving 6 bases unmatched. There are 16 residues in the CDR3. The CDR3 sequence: CASSLAWAAGEETQYF. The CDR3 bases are TGTGCCAGCAGCTTAGCTTGGGCAGCGGGGGAAGAGACCCAGTACTTC.

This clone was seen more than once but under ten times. This CDR3 reads CASSSRLTGIKYNEQFF. The CDR3, as DNA: TGTGCCAGCAGCTCCCGATTGACAGGGATAAAATACAATGAGCAGTTCTTC. The J gene is TRBJ2-1, the V gene TRBV5-8; 7 bases align to TRBD1. Looked up from germline, CDR1 is SGHTS and CDR2 is YDEGEE. The CDR3 is 17 amino acids. V trimming: 3 bases; J trimming: 4 bases; junction bases outside the gene matches: 13.